The 32 T cell receptor beta chains listed next were all sequenced from one sample in a study of T cell responses to AZD1222 COVID-19 vaccine. The table came from immunoSEQ multiplex PCR; TCRdb's copy has only in-frame clones and leaves some out. The data hold 85,000 to 100,000 clones, with 85% to 90% observed a single time. This sample comprised peripheral blood, obtained 28 days after the second AZD1222 dose. Receptors were obtained from an adult who received the AZD1222 COVID-19 vaccine.

The V and J genes are TRBV20-1 and TRBJ2-3; TRBD1 might be the D (5 bases). Trimming cost V 6 bases and J 8 bases, with 9 bases left between them. This CDR3 spans 10 amino acids. The V gene's germline CDR1 is DFQATT and CDR2 SNEGSKA (reference sequence). This chain's CDR3 is CSALRGTQYF. DNA for the CDR3: TGCAGTGCCCTAAGGGGTACGCAGTATTTT.

The V and J genes are TRBV7-2 and TRBJ1-2; unclear D gene. CDR3 length equals 13 residues. Germline lookup yields CDR1 SGHTA and CDR2 FQGNSA. V shed 3 bases and J shed 7 bases, with 12 bases lying between them. CDR3 loop: CASSLVRSSGYTF. The CDR3 DNA sequence: TGTGCCAGCAGCTTGGTTAGATCGAGTGGCTACACCTTC.

The chain has TRBV27 and TRBJ1-6; D is unclear. Germline lookup yields CDR1 MNHEY and CDR2 SMNVEV (reference sequence). This CDR3 is 14 amino acids long. V lost 0 bases and J lost 6, with 6 bases in between. CDR3 DNA sequence: TGTGCCAGCAGTTTATCGGCCGGTAATTCACCCCTCCACTTT. Translated, it gives CASSLSAGNSPLHF.

V is TRBV19 and J is TRBJ1-5; D unclear. Trimming removed 3 bases at V and 0 bases at J, with 9 bases between. This CDR3 is 15 amino acids long. Germline loops: CDR1 LNHDA, CDR2 SQIVND (reference sequence). CDR3 sequence reads: CASSMARYSNQPQHF. CDR3 bases: TGTGCCAGTAGTATGGCGAGGTATAGCAATCAGCCCCAGCATTTT.

J is TRBJ2-7 and V is TRBV3-1 (or the pseudogene TRBV3-2), with D perhaps assigned TRBD1 or TRBD2 (5 bases each). Germline V lookup: CDR1 LGHDT, CDR2 YNNKEL (reference sequence). CDR3 length: 15 residues. V shed 4 bases and J shed 2 bases, with 15 bases lying between them. In DNA form, the CDR3 reads TGTGCCAGCAGCCGAGCCGGGACGGCGACCTACGAGCAGTACTTC. Its translation is CASSRAGTATYEQYF.

The chain combines TRBV27 with TRBJ1-4, with D hard to call. This CDR3 is 13 amino acids long. Germline CDR1 and CDR2: MNHEY and SMNVEV (reference sequence). V was pared by 0 bases and J by 10 bases, with 9 bases between. This chain's CDR3 is CASSLSRAGKLFF. The CDR3 DNA follows: TGTGCCAGCAGTTTATCACGGGCCGGAAAACTGTTTTTT. The full variable domain, completed using reference TRBV27 and TRBJ1-4, is EAQVTQNPRYLITVTGKKLTVTCSQNMNHEYMSWYRQDPGLGLRQIYYSMNVEVTDKGDVPEGYKVSRKEKRNFPLILESPSPNQTSLYFCASSLSRAGKLFFGSGTQLSVL.

There are a few counts of this clone. The rearrangement uses TRBV2 and TRBJ1-3; perhaps TRBD1 as D (6 bases). Trimming stripped 5 bases from V and 5 bases from J, with 16 bases between. The germline V gene has CDR1 SNHLY and CDR2 FYNNEI. CDR3 length: 15 amino acids. The CDR3 nucleotides are TGTGCCAGCAGTCAACCAGGGGATACTAGAAACACCATATATTTT. Translation: CASSQPGDTRNTIYF.

V gene TRBV7-2 combines with J gene TRBJ2-1; tentative D call: TRBD1 (5 bases). Trimming took off 5 bases at V and 4 bases at J, with 15 bases between the two ends. Germline values: CDR1 SGHTA, CDR2 FQGNSA. The CDR3 length is 15 residues. This CDR3 reads CASSQITGSYNEQFF. The CDR3 nucleotides read TGTGCCAGCAGCCAGATTACAGGTTCGTACAATGAGCAGTTCTTC.

The chain combines TRBV5-5 with TRBJ1-2; D gene unclear. Germline values: CDR1 SGHKS, CDR2 YYEKEE (reference sequence). Trimming removed 4 bases from V and 4 bases from J, with 14 bases in between. This CDR3 region has 14 residues. The chain's CDR3 is CASSVDTFGYGYTF. The CDR3 DNA follows: TGTGCCAGCAGCGTAGACACTTTTGGCTATGGCTACACCTTC.

This clone was detected once. This chain links TRBV12-3 or TRBV12-4 with TRBJ1-6; D call uncertain. V was cut by 7 bases and J by 7 bases, with 11 bases left in between. This CDR3 region has 13 residues. This CDR3 reads CASTPATNSPLHF. The DNA for the CDR3 is TGTGCCAGCACTCCGGCGACAAATTCACCCCTCCACTTT.

This sequence joins TRBV2 and TRBJ1-4, with 7 bases matching TRBD1. Germline V CDR1 and CDR2: SNHLY, FYNNEI. The CDR3 consists of 16 residues. The V segment lost 1 base and the J segment 2 bases; nucleotides outside the gene matches: 4. CDR3: CASSEGTTGTNEKLFF. Here the CDR3 DNA reads TGTGCCAGCAGTGAAGGGACGACAGGGACTAATGAAAAACTGTTTTTT.

This clone appeared a single time. This sequence joins TRBV4-1 and TRBJ1-2, with D possibly being TRBD1 (6 bases). There are 15 residues in the CDR3. Deletions cut 4 bases from V and 4 bases from J, with 16 bases between. Germline loops: CDR1 MGHRA, CDR2 YSYEKL. The CDR3 here is CASSLQGEGFYGYTF. CDR3 sequence (DNA): TGCGCCAGCAGCCTACAGGGCGAAGGGTTCTATGGCTACACCTTC.

The J gene is TRBJ2-7, the V gene TRBV12-2; the DNA was not compared with TRBD2, the D call given in the table. TRBV12-2 is labeled a pseudogene. This CDR3 has 15 residues. The CDR3 spells CASRPTARVRHEQYF. In DNA, the CDR3 is TGTGCAAGTCGCCCCACGGCGAGGGTCCGGCACGAGCAGTACTTC.

This clone appeared a single time. The chain joins TRBV28 to TRBJ1-1, with D uncertain. Germline values: CDR1 MDHEN, CDR2 SYDVKM. V was trimmed by 2 bases and J by 0 bases, leaving 7 bases between them. The CDR3 length is 14 residues. The CDR3 loop reads CASSLRLLNTEAFF. The DNA for the CDR3 is TGTGCCAGCAGTTTAAGGTTGCTGAACACTGAAGCTTTCTTT. Using reference TRBV28 and TRBJ1-1 for the parts outside the CDR3, the full variable domain is DVKVTQSSRYLVKRTGEKVFLECVQDMDHENMFWYRQDPGLGLRLIYFSYDVKMKEKGDIPEGYSVSREKKERFSLILESASTNQTSMYLCASSLRLLNTEAFFGQGTRLTVV.

This chain uses TRBV9 with TRBJ1-6; 7 positions match TRBD1. This CDR3 region has 17 residues. Germline V gene sequence: CDR1 SGDLS, CDR2 YYNGEE. The J segment lost 0 bases and the V segment lost 0 bases, leaving 3 bases of the junction unmatched. CDR3 DNA sequence: TGTGCCAGCAGCGTAGAGGGGACAGACTCCTATAATTCACCCCTCCACTTT. Translation: CASSVEGTDSYNSPLHF.

The gene calls are TRBV6-5 and TRBJ1-6, with a weak D call TRBD1 (5 bases). V was shortened by 4 bases and J by 4 bases, with 14 bases between the two germline ends. Germline V CDR1 and CDR2: MNHEY, SVGAGI. The CDR3 runs 16 residues. In DNA form, the CDR3 reads TGTGCCAGCAGTTGGGGGAGGGGCGAGTATAATTCACCCCTCCACTTT. Amino acid sequence: CASSWGRGEYNSPLHF.

The chain links TRBV30 to TRBJ1-1; D unclear. The CDR3 has 12 residues. Between the trimmed V and J ends, which lost 5 bases and 4 bases, there was a span of 11 bases. Germline V gene lookup returns CDR1 GTSNPN and CDR2 SVGIG (reference sequence). CDR3 residues: CAWAGMRTEAFF. CDR3 nucleotide sequence: TGTGCCTGGGCGGGGATGCGCACTGAAGCTTTCTTT.

J is TRBJ2-5 and V is TRBV3-1 (or the pseudogene TRBV3-2); D gene unclear. The length of the CDR3 is 12 residues. V was pared by 2 bases and J by 4 bases, with 5 bases between. Germline V gene data show CDR1 as LGHDT and CDR2 as YNNKEL (reference sequence). CDR3 DNA: TGTGCCAGCAGCCAAAGGGCAGAGACCCAGTACTTC. It yields the protein CASSQRAETQYF.

J is TRBJ1-1 and V is TRBV2; 8 bases are shared with TRBD1. The length of the CDR3 is 12 residues. Germline V gene data show CDR1 as SNHLY and CDR2 as FYNNEI. V gave up 5 bases and J gave up 5 bases; unmatched junction bases: 1. CDR3 residues: CASSRQGTEAFF. The CDR3 DNA is TGTGCCAGCAGTCGACAGGGGACTGAAGCTTTCTTT.

The rearrangement joins TRBV11-2 to TRBJ1-1; 8 nucleotides line up with TRBD1. Losses at the gene ends were 3 bases for V and 7 bases for J; bases not matched to a gene: 7. This CDR3 spans 14 amino acids. In germline, CDR1 is SGHAT, CDR2 FQNNGV. CDR3 loop: CASSLSRQGREAFF. Here the CDR3 DNA reads TGTGCCAGCAGCTTGTCCCGACAGGGGCGTGAAGCTTTCTTT.

In this sample, this clone turned up once. V gene TRBV5-1 combines with J gene TRBJ2-7; D is perhaps TRBD1 (6 bases). V shed 5 bases and J shed 0 bases, with 15 bases lying between them. Germline lookup yields CDR1 SGHRS and CDR2 YFSETQ. The CDR3 extends over 15 amino acids. CDR3 protein: CASRTGTSTSYEQYF. CDR3 DNA sequence: TGCGCCAGCAGAACCGGGACATCTACCTCCTACGAGCAGTACTTC.

V and J are TRBV23-1 and TRBJ1-4, with 9 bases that match TRBD1. TRBV23-1 qualifies as an ORF whose function is uncertain. V lost 2 bases to trimming and J lost 8 bases; unmatched junction nucleotides: 9. The CDR3 sequence is 16 residues long. The CDR3 nucleotides are TGCGCCAGCAGTCAACCCTTCGGACAGGGGCGCGAAAAACTGTTTTTT. Residues: CASSQPFGQGREKLFF.

The chain carries TRBV5-1 and TRBJ1-2; 11 positions agree with TRBD1. Losses at the gene ends were 4 bases for V and 4 bases for J; bases not matched to a gene: 12. CDR3 length: 17 amino acids. Per germline, CDR1 SGHRS and CDR2 YFSETQ. CDR3 nucleotides: TGCGCCAGCAGCCTGGACAGGGGGCGCGGGGGAGGCTATGGCTACACCTTC. It encodes CASSLDRGRGGGYGYTF.

The chain has TRBV5-1 and TRBJ1-1; D gene uncertain. V was trimmed by 4 bases and J by 2 bases, leaving 15 bases between them. Germline V gives CDR1 SGHRS, CDR2 YFSETQ. CDR3 size: 15 residues. DNA for the CDR3: TGCGCCAGCAGCATAGGACGGACCCCCAACACTGAAGCTTTCTTT. Its translation is CASSIGRTPNTEAFF.

This chain uses TRBV18 with TRBJ1-1, with D uncertain. Germline loops: CDR1 KGHSH, CDR2 LQKENI. This CDR3 is built from 15 residues. V was trimmed by 3 bases and J by 4 bases, leaving 15 bases between them. In DNA form, the CDR3 reads TGTGCCAGCTCACCCGTTTCACCCGGCGCCACTGAAGCTTTCTTT. This codes for CASSPVSPGATEAFF.

The chain couples TRBV7-9 to TRBJ1-2; 8 nucleotides align to TRBD1. The CDR3 runs to 15 residues. Germline assignment: CDR1 SEHNR and CDR2 FQNEAQ (reference sequence). The junction had 9 bases not matched to a gene; V was cut back by 5 bases and J by 4 bases. The CDR3 reads CASSPERDRIYGYTF. Written as DNA, the CDR3 is TGTGCCAGCAGCCCCGAGCGGGACAGGATCTATGGCTACACCTTC.

The V and J genes are TRBV10-3 and TRBJ1-2; 7 bases align to TRBD1. From germline, CDR1 is ENHRY and CDR2 SYGVKD. With 8 bases clipped from V and 8 bases from J, the junction kept 14 bases outside the gene matches. The length of the CDR3 is 14 residues. Written as DNA, the CDR3 is TGTGCCATCTCCGACACCGGGACAGCAGTCGGCTACACCTTC. It specifies CAISDTGTAVGYTF.

V gene TRBV11-2 combines with J gene TRBJ2-5; D gene ambiguous. V dropped 2 bases and J dropped 5 bases, with 3 bases sitting between them. Germline CDR1 reads SGHAT; CDR2 reads FQNNGV. The CDR3 runs 11 residues. The CDR3 coding sequence is TGTGCCAGCAGCTTAATGGAGACCCAGTACTTC. It is translated as CASSLMETQYF.

The V call is TRBV6-5, the J call TRBJ2-6; D might be TRBD1 or TRBD2, each matching 6 bases. V dropped 6 bases and J dropped 2 bases, with 8 bases sitting between them. Germline CDR1 is MNHEY and CDR2 is SVGAGI. CDR3 length: 14 amino acids. CDR3 residues: CASREGAGANVLTF. The DNA of the CDR3 is TGTGCCAGCAGGGAGGGGGCTGGGGCCAACGTCCTGACTTTC.

This chain joins TRBV7-9 and TRBJ1-1; D remains unclear. V dropped 1 base and J dropped 4 bases, with 10 bases sitting between them. This CDR3 has 14 amino acids. The germline V gene has CDR1 SEHNR and CDR2 FQNEAQ (reference sequence). The CDR3: CASSLGPAGTEAFF. DNA for the CDR3: TGTGCCAGCAGCTTAGGACCGGCGGGCACTGAAGCTTTCTTT.

The chain couples TRBV3-1 (or the pseudogene TRBV3-2) to TRBJ2-5; D is perhaps TRBD1 or TRBD2 (5 bases each). The CDR3 sequence is 13 residues long. Germline assignment: CDR1 LGHDT and CDR2 YNNKEL (reference sequence). V lost 1 base and J lost 12, with 15 bases in between. CDR3 amino acids: CASSQGWGSKKYF. The CDR3 region has the DNA TGTGCCAGCAGCCAAGGGTGGGGGAGCAAAAAGTACTTC.

The chain is built from TRBV7-9 and TRBJ2-1; D could derive from TRBD1 or TRBD2 (5 bases each). Trimming took 5 bases from V and 2 from J, leaving 13 bases between them. CDR1 and CDR2 from the germline V gene are SEHNR and FQNEAQ (reference sequence). The CDR3 is 15 residues long. Here the CDR3 reads CASSPPPGPYNEQFF. CDR3 coding DNA: TGTGCCAGCAGCCCCCCTCCGGGGCCCTACAATGAGCAGTTCTTC.